This TCR beta chain was sequenced in a study of OX40 agonist ivuxolimab in advanced cancers. Whole-study context: Dose-escalation patients' cancers were hepatocellular carcinoma, melanoma, renal cell or head and neck cancer.

Generated by immunoSEQ multiplex PCR, the TCRdb table keeps only in-frame clones and is missing some. The sample carries around 90,000 clones, 75% to 90% recorded once. Trimming cost V 4 bases and J 5 bases; bases outside gene matches: 13. The CDR3 loop spans 16 amino acids. Germline CDR1 and CDR2: MGHRA and YSYEKL. This TCR came from an adult with an advanced solid tumor such as melanoma, head and neck, liver or kidney cancer. This sequence joins TRBV4-1 and TRBJ2-7; the match to TRBD2 covers 8 bases. The source was CD4+ or CD8+ T cells sorted from blood, collected in a trial of the OX40 agonist ivuxolimab. In nucleotides, the CDR3 is TGCGCCAGCAGCCGATTCACCTCGGGACTAGACCACGAGCAGTACTTC. Translation: CASSRFTSGLDHEQYF.